Following are 30 T cell receptor beta chains from one sample sequenced in a study of blood T cell repertoires in COVID-19. The table came from immunoSEQ multiplex PCR; TCRdb's copy has only in-frame clones and leaves some out. The data contain about 330,000 clones, 80% to 95% of them seen just once; the ten biggest clones take up about 18%. Input material: PBMCs or T cells enriched from blood (not recorded which). The receptors come from a woman aged 25-40 years who had recovered from COVID-19.

The gene calls are TRBV11-3 and TRBJ1-1; maybe TRBD1 (6 bases). This CDR3 spans 14 amino acids. Germline V lookup: CDR1 SGHNT, CDR2 YENEEA. Trimming stripped 5 bases from V and 4 bases from J, with 14 bases between. CDR3 residues: CASSLQGGATEAFF. CDR3 in DNA: TGTGCCAGCAGCCTACAGGGTGGTGCCACTGAAGCTTTCTTT.

This rearrangement joins TRBV7-8 to TRBJ2-2; the match to TRBD1 covers 7 bases. In germline, CDR1 is SGHVS, CDR2 FQNEAQ. After removal of 3 bases from V and 0 bases from J, the junction contained 4 bases not matched to a gene. The CDR3 loop spans 16 amino acids. The CDR3: CASSFAGTANTGELFF. CDR3 nucleotide sequence: TGTGCCAGCAGCTTTGCCGGGACAGCGAACACCGGGGAGCTGTTTTTT.

The V gene is TRBV28, the J gene TRBJ2-7, with 10 bases lining up with TRBD2. Trimming cost V 8 bases and J 4 bases; bases outside gene matches: 8. Looked up from germline, CDR1 is MDHEN and CDR2 is SYDVKM. This CDR3 is 14 amino acids long. In DNA form, the CDR3 reads TGTGCCAGCGGATATAGCGGGAGGCCATACGAGCAGTACTTC. Its translation: CASGYSGRPYEQYF.

The J gene is TRBJ1-2, the V gene TRBV5-4, with TRBD1 matching over 7 bases. The CDR3 spans 14 residues. J gave up 3 bases and V 4 bases, and 6 bases lay outside the gene matches. Germline values: CDR1 SGHNT, CDR2 YYREEE (reference sequence). The CDR3 sequence is CASSQQTGYYGYTF. CDR3 DNA sequence: TGTGCCAGCAGCCAACAGACAGGGTACTATGGCTACACCTTC.

The chain links TRBV11-2 to TRBJ2-4, with D tentatively TRBD1 (6 bases). The germline gives CDR1 SGHAT, CDR2 FQNNGV. Trimming left V 8 bases short and J 1 base short, with 18 bases between. This CDR3 spans 16 amino acids. The CDR3 DNA reads as TGTGCCAGCGGATACGTCCTGGGGGCTGCCAAAAACATTCAGTACTTC. This encodes CASGYVLGAAKNIQYF.

J is TRBJ2-6 and V is TRBV6-5; a possible D gene is TRBD2 (6 bases). Germline V gives CDR1 MNHEY, CDR2 SVGAGI. The CDR3 totals 14 residues. Trimming stripped 7 bases from V and 4 bases from J, with 11 bases between. The chain's CDR3 is CASKRATGANVLTF. The CDR3, as DNA: TGTGCCAGCAAGCGGGCCACCGGGGCCAACGTCCTGACTTTC.

This clone was seen a few times. This chain uses TRBV19 with TRBJ1-3; 8 nucleotides match TRBD1. Germline trimming cut 7 bases from V and 4 bases from J; bases unmatched to any gene: 9. The CDR3 contains 15 residues. The germline V gene has CDR1 LNHDA and CDR2 SQIVND (reference sequence). CDR3 DNA: TGTGCCAGTACTAACGACAGGGGTGAGGGAAACACCATATATTTT. Protein sequence: CASTNDRGEGNTIYF.

This clone showed up just once. Other DNA sequences within the sample encode an identical CDR3. The CDR3 DNA sequence: TGTGCCAGCTCACCCGGCAGGGACTATGGCTACACCTTC. The encoded protein is CASSPGRDYGYTF. The chain combines TRBV18 with TRBJ1-2; a weak D match, TRBD1 (5 bases). The V gene lost 3 bases and the J gene lost 3 bases, with 8 bases spanning the gap. The germline gives CDR1 KGHSH, CDR2 LQKENI. There are 13 residues in the CDR3.

This clone came up a few times. CDR3 nucleotide sequence: TGTGCCAGCAGCAAGGGGCAGGGACAGGGTTACGAGCAGTACTTC. Translated: CASSKGQGQGYEQYF. J is TRBJ2-7 and V is TRBV9; 9 positions match TRBD1. V gave up 4 bases and J gave up 4 bases; unmatched junction bases: 9. Germline V gene sequence: CDR1 SGDLS, CDR2 YYNGEE. This CDR3 is built from 15 residues.

V and J are TRBV5-1 and TRBJ1-1; a possible D gene is TRBD1 (5 bases). The CDR3 runs to 15 residues. Trimming left V 5 bases short and J 4 bases short, with 18 bases between. Germline CDR1 reads SGHRS; CDR2 reads YFSETQ. The CDR3, as DNA: TGCGCCAGCAGTCCCAGGGCAGCGAGAGGCACTGAAGCTTTCTTT. It encodes CASSPRAARGTEAFF.

This chain uses TRBV15 with TRBJ2-5, with 11 nucleotides matching TRBD2. The CDR3 contains 16 residues. Germline values: CDR1 LNHNV, CDR2 YYDKDF (reference sequence). V shed 0 bases, J shed 5 bases, and the junction held 5 bases outside the gene matches. The CDR3, as DNA: TGTGCCACCAGCAGAGATCTTAGCGGGGGGGCGGAGACCCAGTACTTC. It is translated as CATSRDLSGGAETQYF.

In this sample, this clone turned up once. The V and J genes are TRBV29-1 and TRBJ2-7; a possible D gene is TRBD1 (6 bases). The CDR3 has 14 amino acids. CDR1 and CDR2 from the germline V gene are SQVTM and ANQGSEA. Trimming cost V 4 bases and J 2 bases, with 15 bases left between them. The CDR3 spells CSVAAGQSTYEQYF. CDR3 DNA: TGCAGCGTTGCGGCCGGACAGAGTACCTACGAGCAGTACTTC.

This chain joins TRBV28 and TRBJ1-1; D gene ambiguous. Trimming took 1 base from V and 8 from J, leaving 11 bases between them. Germline-derived CDR1 and CDR2 are MDHEN and SYDVKM. CDR3 size: 13 residues. In nucleotides, the CDR3 is TGTGCCAGCAGTTTATTCGCGGAGAACGAAGCTTTCTTT. Translated: CASSLFAENEAFF.

This chain joins TRBV5-4 and TRBJ2-1, with D unclear. Germline V lookup: CDR1 SGHNT, CDR2 YYREEE (reference sequence). The CDR3 covers 16 residues. V shed 0 bases and J shed 2 bases, with 12 bases lying between them. The CDR3: CASSLDFLSPYNEQFF. The CDR3 nucleotides are TGTGCCAGCAGCTTGGACTTTCTATCACCCTACAATGAGCAGTTCTTC.

V gene TRBV11-3 combines with J gene TRBJ2-7, with 8 bases that match TRBD1. Losses at the gene ends were 2 bases for V and 2 bases for J; bases not matched to a gene: 5. The CDR3 has 15 residues. In germline, CDR1 is SGHNT, CDR2 YENEEA. CDR3 residues: CASSLRQGLPYEQYF. CDR3 nucleotides: TGTGCCAGCAGCTTACGACAGGGGCTCCCCTACGAGCAGTACTTC.

The genes are TRBV7-9 and TRBJ2-2; TRBD1 might be the D (5 bases). CDR1 is SEHNR and CDR2 is FQNEAQ in the germline V gene (reference sequence). Trimming left V 5 bases short and J 0 bases short, with 16 bases between. This CDR3 is 17 amino acids long. The CDR3 reads CASSPRIGEPNTGELFF. CDR3 DNA sequence: TGTGCCAGCAGCCCCCGTATAGGGGAACCGAACACCGGGGAGCTGTTTTTT.

This clone was counted a single time. The chain employs TRBV6-5 and TRBJ2-1; 8 positions agree with TRBD1. Germline CDR1 MNHEY, CDR2 SVGAGI. The trim removed 5 bases at V and 0 bases at J, leaving 3 bases unmatched. CDR3 length: 15 amino acids. Here the CDR3 reads CASSTGGFSYNEQFF. The CDR3 nucleotides read TGTGCCAGCAGTACAGGGGGTTTCTCCTACAATGAGCAGTTCTTC.

The chain is built from TRBV4-1 and TRBJ1-2, with TRBD1 matching 8 bases. The trim removed 2 bases at V and 5 bases at J, leaving 7 bases unmatched. Germline V CDR1 and CDR2: MGHRA, YSYEKL. CDR3 length: 15 amino acids. The CDR3 loop reads CASSQLGQEAYGYTF. The CDR3 DNA reads TGCGCCAGCAGCCAACTGGGACAGGAAGCATATGGCTACACCTTC.

The chain has TRBV7-8 and TRBJ1-1; D might be TRBD1 (5 bases). The length of the CDR3 is 16 residues. With 2 bases removed from V and 3 bases from J, the gap between germline ends came to 16 bases. Germline assignment: CDR1 SGHVS and CDR2 FQNEAQ. DNA of the CDR3: TGTGCCAGCAGCTTATTCCCCCCGACAGCCTACACTGAAGCTTTCTTT. It specifies CASSLFPPTAYTEAFF.

J is TRBJ1-1 and V is TRBV28; possible D gene TRBD1, 6 bases. V was pared by 3 bases and J by 4 bases, with 15 bases between. This CDR3 spans 15 amino acids. Germline V gives CDR1 MDHEN, CDR2 SYDVKM. The CDR3 DNA reads TGTGCCAGCAGTTTCGGGGGGGCATCGGGCACTGAAGCTTTCTTT. It yields the protein CASSFGGASGTEAFF.

The J gene is TRBJ1-4, the V gene TRBV15; D may be TRBD1 (5 bases). Trimming stripped 1 base from V and 7 bases from J, with 16 bases between. Germline V gene lookup returns CDR1 LNHNV and CDR2 YYDKDF (reference sequence). The CDR3 totals 16 residues. The CDR3 region has the DNA TGTGCCACCAGCAGAGTTGATGCGGGGAGGGGTGAAAAACTGTTTTTT. Protein sequence: CATSRVDAGRGEKLFF.

The chain links TRBV19 to TRBJ1-5; 7 positions match TRBD1. Looked up from germline, CDR1 is LNHDA and CDR2 is SQIVND (reference sequence). This CDR3 comprises 14 residues. V was pared by 5 bases and J by 3 bases, with 4 bases of the junction left unmatched. In DNA, the CDR3 is TGTGCCAGTAGTGGGACAGCAAACAATCAGCCCCAGCATTTT. Its translation: CASSGTANNQPQHF.

This rearrangement joins TRBV15 to TRBJ1-4; 9 bases map to TRBD1. V trimming: 1 base; J trimming: 7 bases; junction bases outside the gene matches: 4. CDR3 size: 15 residues. CDR1 LNHNV and CDR2 YYDKDF come from the germline V gene (reference sequence). CDR3 nucleotide sequence: TGTGCCACCAGCAGAGGGACAGGGGAGGGTGAAAAACTGTTTTTT. Its protein is CATSRGTGEGEKLFF.

The chain carries TRBV28 and TRBJ1-5; tentative D call: TRBD1 (6 bases). Germline values: CDR1 MDHEN, CDR2 SYDVKM. This CDR3 has 14 residues. V was cut by 5 bases and J by 5 bases, with 13 bases left in between. CDR3 in amino acids: CASSIGTLHQPQHF. In DNA, the CDR3 is TGTGCCAGCAGTATAGGGACACTCCATCAGCCCCAGCATTTT.

The chain recombines TRBV7-2 with TRBJ1-2; D perhaps matches TRBD1 (6 bases). Trimming left V 4 bases short and J 8 bases short, with 14 bases between. The germline gives CDR1 SGHTA, CDR2 FQGNSA. The CDR3 length is 13 residues. The CDR3 DNA is TGTGCCAGCAGCTCACAGACAGGCGAGGGCTACACCTTC. Its translation: CASSSQTGEGYTF.

Here the CDR3 DNA reads TGTGCCAGCAGCCAGGCCGGGGGCAGGGGGAATGGCTACACCTTC. Amino acid sequence: CASSQAGGRGNGYTF. This chain joins TRBV5-4 and TRBJ1-2; TRBD1 matches 7 bases. The germline V gene has CDR1 SGHNT and CDR2 YYREEE (reference sequence). The CDR3 totals 15 residues. V shed 4 bases and J 6 bases; nucleotides not matched to a gene: 12.

The chain joins TRBV9 to TRBJ1-2, with D perhaps matching TRBD1 (5 bases). The CDR3 runs to 16 residues. Germline-derived CDR1 and CDR2 are SGDLS and YYNGEE. Trimming pared 0 bases from V and 8 bases from J, leaving 20 bases between. CDR3 sequence (DNA): TGTGCCAGCAGCGTAGTGGCGGGGCAGGGCGAACACGGCTACACCTTC. Its protein product is CASSVVAGQGEHGYTF.

The genes are TRBV10-3 and TRBJ1-1, with D possibly TRBD1 on 6 matching bases. The germline gives CDR1 ENHRY, CDR2 SYGVKD. The length of the CDR3 is 14 residues. V lost 6 bases and J lost 6, with 17 bases in between. In DNA form, the CDR3 reads TGTGCCATCAGAAAGTCCGTTTCAGGGGCTGAAGCTTTCTTT. This encodes CAIRKSVSGAEAFF.

The chain is built from TRBV7-8 and TRBJ1-2; 7 positions match TRBD1. Per the germline V gene, CDR1 is SGHVS and CDR2 is FQNEAQ. V trimming: 5 bases; J trimming: 13 bases; junction bases outside the gene matches: 13. The CDR3 sequence is 13 residues long. The CDR3 DNA is TGTGCCAGCAGCACCGGGACAGCCCCACATATCACCTTC. It codes for CASSTGTAPHITF.

The chain couples TRBV6-2 or TRBV6-3 to TRBJ1-2; a weak D match, TRBD1 (6 bases). Trimming took 4 bases from V and 2 from J, leaving 14 bases between them. The CDR3 contains 15 residues. Looked up from germline, CDR1 is MNHEY and CDR2 is SVGEGT. The CDR3 sequence: CASSLGTTMNYGYTF. The CDR3 region has the DNA TGTGCCAGCAGTTTGGGGACAACCATGAACTATGGCTACACCTTC.